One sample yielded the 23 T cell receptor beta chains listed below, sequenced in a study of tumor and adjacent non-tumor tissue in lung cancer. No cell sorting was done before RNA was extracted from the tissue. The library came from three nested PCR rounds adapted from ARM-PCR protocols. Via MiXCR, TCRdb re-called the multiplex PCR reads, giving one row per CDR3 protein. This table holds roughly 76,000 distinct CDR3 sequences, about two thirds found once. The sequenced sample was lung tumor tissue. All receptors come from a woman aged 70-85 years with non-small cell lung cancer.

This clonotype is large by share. The CDR3 DNA reads TGCAGCGTTGAGCTACTAGCAGGGGAGACCCAGTACTTC. Translating gives CSVELLAGETQYF. The chain recombines TRBV29-1 with TRBJ2-5; tentatively, D is TRBD2 (6 bases). The CDR3 runs 13 residues. Germline V gene lookup returns CDR1 SQVTM and CDR2 ANQGSEA. V lost 3 bases to trimming and J lost 5 bases, with 13 bases between them. Supplemented by reference TRBV29-1 and TRBJ2-5, the full variable domain reads SAVISQKPSRDICQRGTSLTIQCQVDSQVTMMFWYRQQPGQSLTLIATANQGSEATYESGFVIDKFPISRPNLTFSTLTVSNMSPEDSSIYLCSVELLAGETQYFGPGTRLLVL.

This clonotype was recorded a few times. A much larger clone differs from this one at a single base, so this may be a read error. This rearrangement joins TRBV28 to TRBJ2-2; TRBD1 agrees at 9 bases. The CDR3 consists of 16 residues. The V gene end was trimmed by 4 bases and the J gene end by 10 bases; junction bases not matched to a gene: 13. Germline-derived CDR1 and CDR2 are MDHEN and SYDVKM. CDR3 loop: CASSSAGTGIGVELFF. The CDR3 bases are TGTGCCAGCAGTTCCGCCGGGACAGGGATCGGCGTGGAGCTGTTTTTT.

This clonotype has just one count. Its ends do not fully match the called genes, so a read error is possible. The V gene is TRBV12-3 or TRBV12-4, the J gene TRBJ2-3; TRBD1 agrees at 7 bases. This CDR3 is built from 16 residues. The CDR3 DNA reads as TGTACCAGCAGTAAATCCGGGACAGACTATACAGATGCGCAGTATTTT. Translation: CTSSKSGTDYTDAQYF.

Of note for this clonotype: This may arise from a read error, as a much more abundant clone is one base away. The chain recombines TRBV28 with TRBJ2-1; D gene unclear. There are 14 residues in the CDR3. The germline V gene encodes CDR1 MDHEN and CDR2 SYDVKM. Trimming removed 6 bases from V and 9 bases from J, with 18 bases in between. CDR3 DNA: TGTGCCAGCAGATTCCAAGACTGGAGCGCTGAGCAGTTCTTC. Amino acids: CASRFQDWSAEQFF. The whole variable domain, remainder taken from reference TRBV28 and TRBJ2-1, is DVKVTQSSRYLVKRTGEKVFLECVQDMDHENMFWYRQDPGLGLRLIYFSYDVKMKEKGDIPEGYSVSREKKERFSLILESASTNQTSMYLCASRFQDWSAEQFFGPGTRLTVL.

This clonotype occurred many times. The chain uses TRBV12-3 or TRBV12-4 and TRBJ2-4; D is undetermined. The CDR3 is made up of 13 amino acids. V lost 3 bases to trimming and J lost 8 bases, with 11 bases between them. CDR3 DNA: TGTGCCAGCAGTTTTGAGGTCGAGGACATTCAGTACTTC. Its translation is CASSFEVEDIQYF.

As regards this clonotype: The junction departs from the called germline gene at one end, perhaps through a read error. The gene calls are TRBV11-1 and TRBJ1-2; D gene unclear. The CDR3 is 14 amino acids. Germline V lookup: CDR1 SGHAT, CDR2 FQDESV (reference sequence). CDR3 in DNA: TGTGACAGCAGCCCCGGGATAGCGAACTATGGTTACACCTTC. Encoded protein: CDSSPGIANYGYTF.

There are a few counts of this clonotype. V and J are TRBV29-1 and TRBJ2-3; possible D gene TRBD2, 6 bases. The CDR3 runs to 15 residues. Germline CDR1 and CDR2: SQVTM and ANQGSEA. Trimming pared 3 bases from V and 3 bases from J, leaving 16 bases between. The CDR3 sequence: CSVEGYGGITDTQYF. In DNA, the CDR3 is TGCAGCGTTGAGGGTTATGGCGGGATTACAGATACGCAGTATTTT.

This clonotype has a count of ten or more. This CDR3 reads CASSLDSLGYNEQFF. The CDR3 DNA sequence: TGTGCCAGCAGCTTAGATAGCCTAGGCTACAATGAGCAGTTCTTC. The chain employs TRBV11-2 and TRBJ2-1; the D is unclear. Trimming removed 0 bases from V and 3 bases from J, with 9 bases in between. CDR3 length: 15 residues. The germline CDR1 and CDR2 sequences are SGHAT and FQNNGV.

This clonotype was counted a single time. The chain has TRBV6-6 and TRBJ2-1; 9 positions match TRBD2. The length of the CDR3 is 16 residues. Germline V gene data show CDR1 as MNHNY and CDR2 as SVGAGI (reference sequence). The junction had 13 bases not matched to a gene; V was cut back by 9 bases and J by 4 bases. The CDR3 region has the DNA TGTGCCAGTAGTACGACTAGCGGAAGGTTATACAATGAGCAGTTCTTC. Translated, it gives CASSTTSGRLYNEQFF.

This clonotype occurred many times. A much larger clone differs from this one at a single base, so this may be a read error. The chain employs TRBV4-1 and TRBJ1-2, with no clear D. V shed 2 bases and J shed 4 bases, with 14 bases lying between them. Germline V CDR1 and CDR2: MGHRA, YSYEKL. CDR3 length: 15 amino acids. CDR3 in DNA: TGCGCCAGCAGCCAACCGAGACGGATGAGCTATGGCTACACCTTC. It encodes CASSQPRRMSYGYTF.

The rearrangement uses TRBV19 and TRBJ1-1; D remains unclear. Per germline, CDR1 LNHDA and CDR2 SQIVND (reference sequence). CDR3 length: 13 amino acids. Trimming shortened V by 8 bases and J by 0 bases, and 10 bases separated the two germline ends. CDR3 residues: CASRHELNTEAFF. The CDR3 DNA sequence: TGTGCCAGTCGACACGAATTGAACACTGAAGCTTTCTTT.

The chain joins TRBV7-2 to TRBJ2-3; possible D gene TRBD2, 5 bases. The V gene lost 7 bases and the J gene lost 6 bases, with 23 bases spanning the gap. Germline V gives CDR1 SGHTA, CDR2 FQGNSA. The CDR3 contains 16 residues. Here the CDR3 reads CASNRRSTNEFDTQYF. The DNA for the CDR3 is TGTGCCAGCAACCGCAGATCGACTAACGAATTCGATACGCAGTATTTT.

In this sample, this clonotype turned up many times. As DNA, the CDR3 is TGTGCCAGCAGCTCAGACCTAGCGTCTAGCTCCTACGAGCAGTACTTC. This encodes CASSSDLASSSYEQYF. The V call is TRBV5-6, the J call TRBJ2-7; TRBD2 might be the D (6 bases). Trimming stripped 3 bases from V and 0 bases from J, with 16 bases between. The CDR3 sequence is 16 residues long. The germline gives CDR1 SGHDT, CDR2 YYEEEE.

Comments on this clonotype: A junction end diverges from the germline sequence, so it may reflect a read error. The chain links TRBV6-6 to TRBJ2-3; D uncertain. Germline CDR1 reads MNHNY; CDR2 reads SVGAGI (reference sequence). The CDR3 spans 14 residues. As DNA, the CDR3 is TGTGACAGCAGTTACTTGCAGGAGCAAGATACGCAGTATTTT. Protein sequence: CDSSYLQEQDTQYF.

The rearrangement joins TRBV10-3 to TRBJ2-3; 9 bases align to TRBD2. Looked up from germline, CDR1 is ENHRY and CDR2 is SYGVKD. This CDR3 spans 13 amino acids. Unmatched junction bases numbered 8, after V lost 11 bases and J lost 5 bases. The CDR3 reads CAFIAGVEDTQYF. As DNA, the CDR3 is TGTGCCTTCATAGCGGGAGTTGAAGATACGCAGTATTTT.

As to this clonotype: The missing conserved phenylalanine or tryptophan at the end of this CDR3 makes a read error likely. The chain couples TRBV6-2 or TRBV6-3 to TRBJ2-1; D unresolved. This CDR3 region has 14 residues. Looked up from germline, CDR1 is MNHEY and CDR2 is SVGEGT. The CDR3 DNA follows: TGTCCAAGCAGTTATTATGGCGGCAACAATGAGCAGTTCCTC. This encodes CPSSYYGGNNEQFL.

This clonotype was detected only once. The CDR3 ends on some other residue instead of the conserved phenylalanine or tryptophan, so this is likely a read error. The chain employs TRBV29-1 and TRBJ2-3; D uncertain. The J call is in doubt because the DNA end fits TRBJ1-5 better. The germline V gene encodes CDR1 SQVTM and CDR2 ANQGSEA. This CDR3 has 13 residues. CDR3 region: CSVDSGGRDTQHI. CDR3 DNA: TGCAGCGTTGATAGCGGTGGGAGGGATACGCAGCATATT.

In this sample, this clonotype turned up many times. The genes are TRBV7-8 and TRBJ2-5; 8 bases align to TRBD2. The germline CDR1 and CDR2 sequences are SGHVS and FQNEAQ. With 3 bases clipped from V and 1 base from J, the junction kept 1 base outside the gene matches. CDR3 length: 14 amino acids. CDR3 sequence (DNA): TGTGCCAGCAGCTTTACTAGCGGCCAAGAGACCCAGTACTTC. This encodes CASSFTSGQETQYF.

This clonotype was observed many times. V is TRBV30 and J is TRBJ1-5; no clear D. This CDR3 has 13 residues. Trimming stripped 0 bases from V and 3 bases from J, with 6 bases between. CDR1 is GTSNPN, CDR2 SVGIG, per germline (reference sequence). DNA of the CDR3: TGTGCCTGGAGTGTTGAGAACAATCAGCCCCAGCATTTT. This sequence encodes CAWSVENNQPQHF. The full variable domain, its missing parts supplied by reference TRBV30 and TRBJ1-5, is SQTIHQWPATLVQPVGSPLSLECTVEGTSNPNLYWYRQAAGRGLQLLFYSVGIGQISSEVPQNLSASRPQDRQFILSSKKLLLSDSGFYLCAWSVENNQPQHFGDGTRLSIL.

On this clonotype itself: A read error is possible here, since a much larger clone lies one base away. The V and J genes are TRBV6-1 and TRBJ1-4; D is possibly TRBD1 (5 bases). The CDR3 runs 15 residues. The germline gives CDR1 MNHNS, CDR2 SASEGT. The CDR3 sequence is CVSSNNGGRSEKLFF. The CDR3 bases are TGTGTCAGCAGTAATAACGGGGGAAGGAGTGAAAAACTGTTTTTT.

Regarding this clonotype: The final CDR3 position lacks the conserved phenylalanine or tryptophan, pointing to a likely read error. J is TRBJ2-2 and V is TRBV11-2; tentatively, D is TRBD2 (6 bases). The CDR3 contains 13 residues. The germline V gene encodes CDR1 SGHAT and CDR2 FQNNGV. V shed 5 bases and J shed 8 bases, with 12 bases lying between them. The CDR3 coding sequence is TGTGCCAGCAGCATCGGAGGGACGGGGGAGCTGTTTATT. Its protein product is CASSIGGTGELFI.

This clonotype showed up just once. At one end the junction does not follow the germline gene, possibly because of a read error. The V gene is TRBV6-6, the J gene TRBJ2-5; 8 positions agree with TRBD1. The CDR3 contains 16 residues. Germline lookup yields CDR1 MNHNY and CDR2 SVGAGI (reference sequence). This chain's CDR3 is CASSDRTGSNGETQYF. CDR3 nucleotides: TGTGCCAGCAGTGACCGGACAGGGTCTAACGGAGAGACGCAGTACTTC.

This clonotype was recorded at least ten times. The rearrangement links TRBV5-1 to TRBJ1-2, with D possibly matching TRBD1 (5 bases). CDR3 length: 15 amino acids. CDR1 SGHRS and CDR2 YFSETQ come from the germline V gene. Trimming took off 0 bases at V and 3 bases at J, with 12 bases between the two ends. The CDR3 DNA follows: TGCGCCAGCAGCTTGGGGGCACGGGGGGACTATGGCTACACCTTC. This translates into CASSLGARGDYGYTF.